These 28 T cell receptor beta chains were all obtained from the same sample, sequenced in a study of blood T cell repertoires in COVID-19. Produced via immunoSEQ multiplex PCR; TCRdb's table is partial and in-frame only. The profile shows under 300,000 clones, 82% of them singletons. Sequences were obtained from peripheral blood. These receptors were obtained from a woman aged 18-29 years with acute or convalescent COVID-19.

In the case of this clone: The sample has other DNA sequences that encode this CDR3 too. V is TRBV18 and J is TRBJ1-4; TRBD1 aligns across 11 bases. Germline assignment: CDR1 KGHSH and CDR2 LQKENI. Germline trimming cut 3 bases from V and 1 base from J; bases unmatched to any gene: 1. CDR3 size: 16 residues. This CDR3 reads CASSPGTGGTNEKLFF. The CDR3 DNA sequence: TGTGCCAGCTCACCTGGGACAGGGGGAACTAATGAAAAACTGTTTTTT.

This clone has just a few counts. This rearrangement joins TRBV4-1 to TRBJ2-1; a possible D gene is TRBD2 (6 bases). CDR3 length: 16 amino acids. CDR1 is MGHRA, CDR2 YSYEKL, per germline. Trimming cost V 1 base and J 6 bases, with 16 bases left between them. CDR3 residues: CASSQGGRERINEQFF. The CDR3 DNA reads TGCGCCAGCAGCCAAGGGGGACGGGAGAGGATCAATGAGCAGTTCTTC.

V usage is TRBV28 and J usage is TRBJ1-1, with D unresolved. The CDR3 has 13 residues. V dropped 6 bases and J dropped 0 bases, with 8 bases sitting between them. CDR1 and CDR2 (germline): MDHEN, SYDVKM. CDR3 sequence: CASRETMNTEAFF. CDR3 coding DNA: TGTGCCAGCAGGGAGACCATGAACACTGAAGCTTTCTTT.

The chain joins TRBV2 to TRBJ2-5; TRBD1 might be the D (6 bases). This CDR3 region has 13 residues. From germline, CDR1 is SNHLY and CDR2 FYNNEI. Trimming took off 5 bases at V and 2 bases at J, with 9 bases between the two ends. Here the CDR3 reads CASSHDRQETQYF. CDR3 in DNA: TGTGCCAGCAGTCATGACAGGCAAGAGACCCAGTACTTC.

The chain links TRBV27 to TRBJ1-2, with D maybe TRBD1 (5 bases). Trimming took off 3 bases at V and 3 bases at J, with 11 bases between the two ends. CDR1 and CDR2 (germline): MNHEY, SMNVEV (reference sequence). The CDR3 length is 14 residues. CDR3 in amino acids: CASSLGGDHYGYTF. The CDR3 DNA reads TGTGCCAGCAGTTTGGGAGGGGACCACTATGGCTACACCTTC.

This clone was picked up a small number of times. This sequence joins TRBV15 and TRBJ1-5; 8 bases agree with TRBD1. Trimming cost V 0 bases and J 2 bases; bases outside gene matches: 9. CDR3 length equals 18 residues. Germline lookup yields CDR1 LNHNV and CDR2 YYDKDF (reference sequence). The CDR3 loop is CATSREDEWGQGNQPQHF. The CDR3 bases are TGTGCCACCAGCAGAGAGGATGAGTGGGGACAGGGCAATCAGCCCCAGCATTTT.

This chain links TRBV5-1 with TRBJ1-1, with D perhaps matching TRBD1 (6 bases). The V and J ends lost 4 bases and 1 base respectively, with 14 bases between them. Germline values: CDR1 SGHRS, CDR2 YFSETQ. CDR3 size: 15 residues. The CDR3 sequence: CASSPVGGRNTEAFF. The CDR3 nucleotides read TGCGCCAGCAGCCCGGTTGGGGGCAGGAACACTGAAGCTTTCTTT.

The chain has TRBV5-1 and TRBJ2-1; 9 bases align to TRBD2. The germline V gene has CDR1 SGHRS and CDR2 YFSETQ. This CDR3 has 14 amino acids. V shed 0 bases, J shed 10 bases, and the junction held 5 bases outside the gene matches. CDR3: CASSLAATSGEQFF. The DNA of the CDR3 is TGCGCCAGCAGCTTGGCAGCCACTAGCGGGGAGCAGTTCTTC.

This sequence joins TRBV15 and TRBJ2-3; the match to TRBD2 covers 10 bases. V was clipped by 4 bases and J by 2 bases; unmatched bases: 3. The CDR3 extends over 15 amino acids. Germline lookup yields CDR1 LNHNV and CDR2 YYDKDF (reference sequence). CDR3 nucleotide sequence: TGTGCCACCAGCACGGGACTAGCGTTCACAGATACGCAGTATTTT. Its translation: CATSTGLAFTDTQYF.

This clone was seen a few times. The V gene is TRBV15, the J gene TRBJ1-4, with 7 nucleotides matching TRBD1. With 5 bases clipped from V and 8 bases from J, the junction kept 8 bases outside the gene matches. CDR1 and CDR2 (germline): LNHNV, YYDKDF (reference sequence). CDR3 size: 14 residues. CDR3 nucleotides: TGTGCCACCAGCTTTCGACAGGGTGGAGAAAAACTGTTTTTT. It encodes CATSFRQGGEKLFF.

This chain connects TRBV5-1 to TRBJ2-2; D gene ambiguous. The V end lost 4 bases, the J end lost 1 base, and 5 bases lay between the germline ends. CDR3 length: 13 residues. Germline CDR1 reads SGHRS; CDR2 reads YFSETQ. The CDR3 loop reads CASSLRNTGELFF. The CDR3 nucleotides read TGCGCCAGCAGCCTAAGGAACACCGGGGAGCTGTTTTTT.

This chain joins TRBV10-1 and TRBJ1-3, with D perhaps TRBD1 (6 bases). This CDR3 has 16 residues. Per germline, CDR1 WNHNN and CDR2 SYGVQD (reference sequence). V was cut by 10 bases and J by 0 bases, with 19 bases left in between. The CDR3 DNA reads as TGCGCCACCCTTAATAATGGGGGCGACTCTGGAAACACCATATATTTT. The encoded protein is CATLNNGGDSGNTIYF.

The V gene is TRBV28, the J gene TRBJ2-6; 7 nucleotides agree with TRBD1. The CDR3 is 17 residues long. Trimming removed 6 bases from V and 2 bases from J; junction bases left unmatched: 10. CDR1 and CDR2 (germline): MDHEN, SYDVKM. Here the CDR3 reads CASSLTGLKTGANVLTF. The CDR3 DNA reads as TGTGCCAGCAGCTTGACAGGGCTTAAAACTGGGGCCAACGTCCTGACTTTC.

This clone was observed a handful of times. The chain combines TRBV2 with TRBJ1-1; D possibly corresponds to TRBD1 (5 bases). Deletions cut 6 bases from V and 1 base from J, with 12 bases between. Looked up from germline, CDR1 is SNHLY and CDR2 is FYNNEI. This CDR3 spans 14 amino acids. CDR3 in amino acids: CASRRDFGNTEAFF. In DNA, the CDR3 is TGTGCCAGCAGACGGGACTTTGGGAACACTGAAGCTTTCTTT. Drawing the rest from reference TRBV2 and TRBJ1-1, the complete variable domain is EPEVTQTPSHQVTQMGQEVILRCVPISNHLYFYWYRQILGQKVEFLVSFYNNEISEKSEIFDDQFSVERPDGSNFTLKIRSTKLEDSAMYFCASRRDFGNTEAFFGQGTRLTVV.

This rearrangement joins TRBV14 to TRBJ2-1; possible D gene TRBD2, 6 bases. This CDR3 contains 16 residues. Trimming left V 5 bases short and J 3 bases short, with 17 bases between. From germline, CDR1 is SGHDN and CDR2 FVKESK. The CDR3 reads CASSGKSGVRYNEQFF. The CDR3, as DNA: TGTGCCAGCAGCGGAAAATCGGGAGTCCGCTACAATGAGCAGTTCTTC.

The count of this clone is one. J is TRBJ2-2 and V is TRBV7-3; a possible D gene is TRBD1 (6 bases). V was trimmed by 4 bases and J by 0 bases, leaving 12 bases between them. This CDR3 region has 16 residues. In germline, CDR1 is SGHTA, CDR2 FQGTGA. The CDR3 here is CASSYGDTTNTGELFF. Here the CDR3 DNA reads TGTGCCAGCAGCTATGGGGACACTACGAACACCGGGGAGCTGTTTTTT.

The rearrangement joins TRBV7-2 to TRBJ1-5; 7 bases are shared with TRBD1. CDR1 and CDR2 from the germline V gene are SGHTA and FQGNSA. The V and J ends lost 7 bases and 7 bases, in that order; junction bases with no gene match: 10. This CDR3 is built from 14 residues. The CDR3 reads CASNQQGPGQPQHF. The CDR3 DNA is TGTGCCAGCAACCAACAGGGGCCGGGGCAGCCCCAGCATTTT.

This chain connects TRBV6-4 to TRBJ2-6; D not certain. CDR1 and CDR2 from the germline V gene are MRHNA and SNTAGT. The CDR3 is 15 residues long. Trimming shortened V by 0 bases and J by 2 bases, and 5 bases separated the two germline ends. For the CDR3, the DNA is TGTGCCAGCAGTGACTCTGCAGCTGGGGCCAACGTCCTGACTTTC. Amino acids: CASSDSAAGANVLTF.

In DNA form, the CDR3 reads TGTGCCAGCTCACCGACGGGGAGCTCTGGGGCCAACGTCCTGACTTTC. This translates into CASSPTGSSGANVLTF. The J gene is TRBJ2-6, the V gene TRBV18; perhaps TRBD2 as D (5 bases). V was trimmed by 3 bases and J by 0 bases, leaving 9 bases between them. The CDR3 sequence is 16 residues long. CDR1 and CDR2 from the germline V gene are KGHSH and LQKENI. Looking up the rest from reference TRBV18 and TRBJ2-6 gives the full variable domain: NAGVMQNPRHLVRRRGQEARLRCSPMKGHSHVYWYRQLPEEGLKFMVYLQKENIIDESGMPKERFSAEFPKEGPSILRIQQVVRGDSAAYFCASSPTGSSGANVLTFGAGSRLTVL.

V and J are TRBV4-3 and TRBJ2-1; 10 positions agree with TRBD2. The germline V gene has CDR1 LGHNA and CDR2 YSLEER. The CDR3 covers 15 residues. The V segment lost 2 bases and the J segment 5 bases; nucleotides outside the gene matches: 3. CDR3 DNA: TGCGCCAGCAGCCAATTACTAGCGGGAAACAATGAGCAGTTCTTC. Translated, it gives CASSQLLAGNNEQFF.

The V and J genes are TRBV9 and TRBJ2-1; TRBD2 aligns across 10 bases. Germline-derived CDR1 and CDR2 are SGDLS and YYNGEE. The CDR3 is 16 residues long. V shed 2 bases, J shed 7 bases, and the junction held 9 bases outside the gene matches. DNA for the CDR3: TGTGCCAGCAGCGTCAGTCCGGGACTAGCGAAGAATGAGCAGTTCTTC. Residues: CASSVSPGLAKNEQFF.

This clone was counted once. CDR3 sequence (DNA): TGTGCCAGCAGTCAGGGGGCTGTCAACGAGCAGTACTTC. It encodes CASSQGAVNEQYF. This rearrangement joins TRBV7-9 to TRBJ2-7, with 8 nucleotides matching TRBD1. CDR1 and CDR2 (germline): SEHNR, FQNEAQ (reference sequence). Losses at the gene ends were 6 bases for V and 5 bases for J; bases not matched to a gene: 6. The CDR3 consists of 13 residues.

This chain's CDR3 is CASSSRDAGDTDTQYF. The DNA of the CDR3 is TGTGCCAGCAGCAGCCGTGATGCGGGGGATACAGATACGCAGTATTTT. This chain uses TRBV3-1 (or the pseudogene TRBV3-2) with TRBJ2-3; TRBD2 agrees at 7 bases. Losses at the gene ends were 5 bases for V and 3 bases for J; bases not matched to a gene: 11. Germline values: CDR1 LGHDT, CDR2 YNNKEL (reference sequence). The CDR3 extends over 16 amino acids.

V usage is TRBV7-9 and J usage is TRBJ1-4, with D maybe TRBD1 (6 bases). Germline V gives CDR1 SEHNR, CDR2 FQNEAQ (reference sequence). V gave up 5 bases and J gave up 7 bases, with 23 bases separating them. The CDR3 runs to 17 residues. Written as DNA, the CDR3 is TGTGCCAGCAGCCCCCTTTGGGGGGGCAGCCCCGGTGAAAAACTGTTTTTT. This encodes CASSPLWGGSPGEKLFF.

The chain employs TRBV24-1 and TRBJ2-2; D is uncertain. The V and J ends lost 0 bases and 4 bases respectively, with 8 bases between them. Per the germline V gene, CDR1 is KGHDR and CDR2 is SFDVKD. The CDR3 loop spans 15 amino acids. CDR3 DNA sequence: TGTGCCACCAGTGATTTGGGGTCGGGCACCGGGGAGCTGTTTTTT. Translating it yields CATSDLGSGTGELFF.

Only one count was recorded for this clone. J is TRBJ1-1 and V is TRBV30; 8 bases align to TRBD1. The V segment lost 8 bases and the J segment 0 bases; nucleotides outside the gene matches: 5. The germline V gene has CDR1 GTSNPN and CDR2 SVGIG (reference sequence). This CDR3 has 13 amino acids. The CDR3: CALDRGMNTEAFF. CDR3 nucleotide sequence: TGTGCCCTTGACAGGGGTATGAACACTGAAGCTTTCTTT.

CDR3 amino acids: CASSLGGTSGNTIYF. The CDR3 DNA reads as TGTGCCAGCAGTTTAGGAGGGACCTCTGGAAACACCATATATTTT. The chain combines TRBV28 with TRBJ1-3, with a possible D match to TRBD1 (5 bases). V was cut by 2 bases and J by 0 bases, with 8 bases left in between. Germline CDR1 reads MDHEN; CDR2 reads SYDVKM. This CDR3 is 15 amino acids long.

The J gene is TRBJ2-6, the V gene TRBV2, with 9 bases that match TRBD1. CDR3 length: 20 residues. The germline V gene has CDR1 SNHLY and CDR2 FYNNEI. The junction had 14 bases not matched to a gene; V was cut back by 5 bases and J by 0 bases. The CDR3 DNA is TGTGCCAGCAGTAGGGGACAGGGCGTTTTTGTTGACTCTGGGGCCAACGTCCTGACTTTC. Encoded protein: CASSRGQGVFVDSGANVLTF.